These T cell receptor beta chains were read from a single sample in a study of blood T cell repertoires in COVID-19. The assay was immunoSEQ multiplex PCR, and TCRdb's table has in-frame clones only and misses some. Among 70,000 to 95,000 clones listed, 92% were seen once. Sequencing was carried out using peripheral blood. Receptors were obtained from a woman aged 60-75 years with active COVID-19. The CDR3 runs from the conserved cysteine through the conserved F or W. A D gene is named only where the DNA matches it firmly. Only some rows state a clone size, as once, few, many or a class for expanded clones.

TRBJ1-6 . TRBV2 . TGTGCCAGCAGGCTAGTACGCTCCTATAATTCACCCCTCCACTTT CASRLVRSYNSPLHF
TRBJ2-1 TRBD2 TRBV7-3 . TGTGCCAGCAGCTTATTGAGCGTAGCGGGAGTGAATGAGCAGTTCTTC CASSLLSVAGVNEQFF
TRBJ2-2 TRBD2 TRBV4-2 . TGTGCCAGCAGCCAAGAGAAAAGCGGGAGGGCCGGGAACGGGGAGCTGTTTTTT CASSQEKSGRAGNGELFF
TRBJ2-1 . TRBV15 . TGTGCCACCAGCACCCCGCCACGTCGCGATGAGCAGTTCTTC CATSTPPRRDEQFF
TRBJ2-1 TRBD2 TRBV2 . TGTGCCAGCAGTGGGCCTAGCGGGAGTTCCTACAATGAGCAGTTCTTC CASSGPSGSSYNEQFF
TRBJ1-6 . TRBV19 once TGTGCCAGTAGTATAACGAACGGAGGGCCTTTTAATTCACCCCTCCACTTT CASSITNGGPFNSPLHF
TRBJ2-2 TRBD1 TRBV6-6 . TGTGCCAGCAGTCGACAGGGGGCACGGAACACCGGGGAGCTGTTTTTT CASSRQGARNTGELFF
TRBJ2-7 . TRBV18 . TGTGCCAGCTCACCGGAAAGGGGGTTGGAGTACTTC CASSPERGLEYF
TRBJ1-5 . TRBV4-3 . TGCGCCAGCAGCCAAGATCTGGCAGGCAATCAGCCCCAGCATTTT CASSQDLAGNQPQHF
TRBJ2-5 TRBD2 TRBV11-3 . TGTGCCAGCAGTGGGCTAGCGGGGGGGCCTGATGAGACCCAGTACTTC CASSGLAGGPDETQYF
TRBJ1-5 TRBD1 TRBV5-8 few TGTGCCACCTCGGACAGGGCACAGCCCCAGCATTTT CATSDRAQPQHF
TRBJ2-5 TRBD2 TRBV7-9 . TGTGCCAGCAGCGGCCGACTAGCCCGAGGGGAGACCCAGTACTTC CASSGRLARGETQYF